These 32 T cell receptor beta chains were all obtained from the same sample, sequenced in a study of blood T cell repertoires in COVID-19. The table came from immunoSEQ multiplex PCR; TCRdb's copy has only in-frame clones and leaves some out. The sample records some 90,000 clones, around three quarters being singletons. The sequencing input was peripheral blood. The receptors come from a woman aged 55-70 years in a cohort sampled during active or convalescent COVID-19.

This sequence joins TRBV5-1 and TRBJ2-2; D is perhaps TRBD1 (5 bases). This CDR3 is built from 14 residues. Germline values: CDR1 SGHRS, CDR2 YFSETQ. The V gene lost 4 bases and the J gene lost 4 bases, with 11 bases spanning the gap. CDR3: CASSVQGSTGELFF. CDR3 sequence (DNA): TGCGCCAGCAGCGTCCAGGGATCCACCGGGGAGCTGTTTTTT. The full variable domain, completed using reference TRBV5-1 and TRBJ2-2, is KAGVTQTPRYLIKTRGQQVTLSCSPISGHRSVSWYQQTPGQGLQFLFEYFSETQRNKGNFPGRFSGRQFSNSRSEMNVSTLELGDSALYLCASSVQGSTGELFFGEGSRLTVL.

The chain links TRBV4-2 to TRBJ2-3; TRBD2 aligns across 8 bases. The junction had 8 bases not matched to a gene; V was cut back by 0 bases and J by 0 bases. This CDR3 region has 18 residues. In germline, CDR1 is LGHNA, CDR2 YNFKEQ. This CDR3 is CASSQDLGRGGSTDTQYF. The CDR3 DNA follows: TGTGCCAGCAGCCAAGATTTGGGCCGGGGGGGGAGCACAGATACGCAGTATTTT.

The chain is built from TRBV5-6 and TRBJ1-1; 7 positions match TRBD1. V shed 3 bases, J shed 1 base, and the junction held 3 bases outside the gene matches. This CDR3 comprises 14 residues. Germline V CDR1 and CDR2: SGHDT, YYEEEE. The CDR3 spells CASSWGQTNTEAFF. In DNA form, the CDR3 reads TGTGCCAGCAGCTGGGGACAGACGAACACTGAAGCTTTCTTT.

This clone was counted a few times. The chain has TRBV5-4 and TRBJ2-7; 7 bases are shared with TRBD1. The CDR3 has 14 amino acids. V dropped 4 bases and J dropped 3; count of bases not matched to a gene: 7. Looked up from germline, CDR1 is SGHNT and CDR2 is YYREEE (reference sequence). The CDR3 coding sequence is TGTGCCAGCAGCCGAAACAGGGGCGACTACGAGCAGTACTTC. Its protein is CASSRNRGDYEQYF.

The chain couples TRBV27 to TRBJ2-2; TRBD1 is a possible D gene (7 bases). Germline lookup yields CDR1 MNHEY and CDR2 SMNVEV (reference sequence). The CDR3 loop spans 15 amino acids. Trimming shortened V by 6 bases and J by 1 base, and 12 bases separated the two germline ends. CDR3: CASSPGGRNTGELFF. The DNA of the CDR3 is TGTGCCAGCAGCCCAGGGGGGCGGAACACCGGGGAGCTGTTTTTT.

The CDR3 coding sequence is TGTGCCATCAGTCTGACAGCCAAAACAGGCTCTGGGGCCAACGTCCTGACTTTC. It encodes CAISLTAKTGSGANVLTF. The chain combines TRBV10-3 with TRBJ2-6, with D perhaps matching TRBD1 (5 bases). Trimming cost V 5 bases and J 0 bases, with 17 bases left between them. The CDR3 length is 18 residues. Germline CDR1 is ENHRY and CDR2 is SYGVKD.

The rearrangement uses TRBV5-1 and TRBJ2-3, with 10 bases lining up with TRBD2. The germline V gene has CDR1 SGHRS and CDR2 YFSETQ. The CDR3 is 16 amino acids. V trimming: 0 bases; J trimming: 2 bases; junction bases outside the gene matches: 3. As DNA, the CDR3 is TGCGCCAGCAGCTTGGGAGCGGGGGGGCCCACAGATACGCAGTATTTT. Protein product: CASSLGAGGPTDTQYF.

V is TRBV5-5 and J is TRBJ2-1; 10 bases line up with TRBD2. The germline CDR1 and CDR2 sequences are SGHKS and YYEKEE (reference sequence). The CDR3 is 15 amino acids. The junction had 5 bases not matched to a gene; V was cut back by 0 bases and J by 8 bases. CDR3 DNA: TGTGCCAGCAGCTTGGGAGCGGGGGGGATCGATGAGCAGTTCTTC. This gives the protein CASSLGAGGIDEQFF.

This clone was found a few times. The CDR3 is CASSQVDGGYGYTF. In DNA, the CDR3 is TGTGCCAGCAGCCAAGTAGACGGGGGGTATGGCTACACCTTC. The gene calls are TRBV3-1 (or the pseudogene TRBV3-2) and TRBJ1-2; a weak D match, TRBD1 (5 bases). Germline CDR1 reads LGHDT; CDR2 reads YNNKEL (reference sequence). The CDR3 consists of 14 residues. V shed 1 base and J shed 5 bases, with 11 bases lying between them.

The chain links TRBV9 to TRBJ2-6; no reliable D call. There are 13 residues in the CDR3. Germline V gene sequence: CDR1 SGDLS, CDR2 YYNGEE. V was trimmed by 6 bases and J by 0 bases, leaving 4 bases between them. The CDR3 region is CASTHSGANVLTF. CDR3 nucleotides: TGTGCCAGCACCCACTCTGGGGCCAACGTCCTGACTTTC.

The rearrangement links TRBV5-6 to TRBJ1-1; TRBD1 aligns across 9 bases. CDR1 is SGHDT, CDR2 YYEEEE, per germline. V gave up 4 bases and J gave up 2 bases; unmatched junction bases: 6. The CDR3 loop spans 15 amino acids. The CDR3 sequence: CASSLRQGGNTEAFF. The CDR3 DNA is TGTGCCAGCAGCCTTCGACAGGGGGGTAACACTGAAGCTTTCTTT.

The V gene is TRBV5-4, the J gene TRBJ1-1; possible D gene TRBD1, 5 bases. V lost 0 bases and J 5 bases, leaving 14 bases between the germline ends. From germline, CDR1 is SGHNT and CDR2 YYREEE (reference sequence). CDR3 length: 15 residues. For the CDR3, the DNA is TGTGCCAGCAGCTTGGCCCAGGCAGGGAATACTGAAGCTTTCTTT. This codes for CASSLAQAGNTEAFF.

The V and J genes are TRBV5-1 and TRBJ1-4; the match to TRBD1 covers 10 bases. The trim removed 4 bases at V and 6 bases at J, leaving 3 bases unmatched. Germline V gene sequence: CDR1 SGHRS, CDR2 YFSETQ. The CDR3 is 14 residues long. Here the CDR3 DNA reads TGCGCCAGCAGCACGACAGGGGGCCATGAAAAACTGTTTTTT. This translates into CASSTTGGHEKLFF.

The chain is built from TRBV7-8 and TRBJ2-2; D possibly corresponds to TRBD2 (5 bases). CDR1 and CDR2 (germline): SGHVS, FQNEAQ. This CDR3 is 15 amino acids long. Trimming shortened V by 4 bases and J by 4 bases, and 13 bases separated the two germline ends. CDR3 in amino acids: CASSSLLGITGELFF. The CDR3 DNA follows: TGTGCCAGCAGCTCTTTACTCGGGATCACCGGGGAGCTGTTTTTT. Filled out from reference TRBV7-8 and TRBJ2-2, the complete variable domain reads GAGVSQSPRYKVAKRGQDVALRCDPISGHVSLFWYQQALGQGPEFLTYFQNEAQLDKSGLPSDRFFAERPEGSVSTLKIQRTQQEDSAVYLCASSSLLGITGELFFGEGSRLTVL.

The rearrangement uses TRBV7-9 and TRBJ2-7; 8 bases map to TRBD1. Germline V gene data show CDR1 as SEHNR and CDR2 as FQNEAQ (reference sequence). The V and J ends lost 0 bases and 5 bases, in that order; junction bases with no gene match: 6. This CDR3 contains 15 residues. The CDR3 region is CASSLAGQGAHEQYF. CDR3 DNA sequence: TGTGCCAGCAGCTTAGCGGGGCAGGGGGCCCACGAGCAGTACTTC.

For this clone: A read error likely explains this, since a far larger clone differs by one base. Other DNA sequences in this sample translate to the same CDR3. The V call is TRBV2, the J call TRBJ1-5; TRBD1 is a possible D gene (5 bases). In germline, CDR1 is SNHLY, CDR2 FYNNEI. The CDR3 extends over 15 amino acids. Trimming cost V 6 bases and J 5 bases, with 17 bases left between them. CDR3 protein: CASRDGTGGYQPQHF. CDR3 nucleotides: TGTGCCAGCAGGGACGGGACTGGGGGTTATCAGCCCCAGCATTTT.

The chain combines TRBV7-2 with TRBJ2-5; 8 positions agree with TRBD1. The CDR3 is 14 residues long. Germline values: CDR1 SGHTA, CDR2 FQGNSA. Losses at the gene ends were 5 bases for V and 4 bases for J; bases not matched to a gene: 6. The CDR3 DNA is TGTGCCAGCAGCACGACAGGGGTTGGAGAGACCCAGTACTTC. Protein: CASSTTGVGETQYF.

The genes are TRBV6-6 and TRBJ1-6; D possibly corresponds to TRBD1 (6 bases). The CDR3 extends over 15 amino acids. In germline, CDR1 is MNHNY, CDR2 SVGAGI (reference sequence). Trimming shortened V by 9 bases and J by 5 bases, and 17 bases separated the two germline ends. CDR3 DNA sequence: TGTGCCAGTCTAGATGGGACATGGGATAATTCACCCCTCCACTTT. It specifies CASLDGTWDNSPLHF.

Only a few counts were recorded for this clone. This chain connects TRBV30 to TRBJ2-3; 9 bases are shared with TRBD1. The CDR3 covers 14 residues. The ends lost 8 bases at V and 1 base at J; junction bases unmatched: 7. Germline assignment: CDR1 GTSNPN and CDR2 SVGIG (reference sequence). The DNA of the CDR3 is TGTGCCGGAACAGGGGGCTCGCGCACAGATACGCAGTATTTT. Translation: CAGTGGSRTDTQYF.

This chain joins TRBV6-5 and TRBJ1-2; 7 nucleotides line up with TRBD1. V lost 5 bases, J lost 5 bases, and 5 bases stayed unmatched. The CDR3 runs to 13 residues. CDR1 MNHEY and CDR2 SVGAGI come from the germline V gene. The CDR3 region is CASSPQGWYGYTF. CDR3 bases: TGTGCCAGCAGTCCACAGGGGTGGTATGGCTACACCTTC.

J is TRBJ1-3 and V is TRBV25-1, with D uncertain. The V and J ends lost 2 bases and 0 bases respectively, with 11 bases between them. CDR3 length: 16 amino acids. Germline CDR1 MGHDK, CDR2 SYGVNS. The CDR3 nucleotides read TGTGCCAGCAGTGAACAGAGGGCATACTCTGGAAACACCATATATTTT. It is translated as CASSEQRAYSGNTIYF.

The DNA for the CDR3 is TGTGCCAGCAGGCAACTAGCGTCCCTCTCCTACGAGCAGTACTTC. It codes for CASRQLASLSYEQYF. The genes are TRBV2 and TRBJ2-7, with TRBD2 identical over 7 bases. V trimming: 6 bases; J trimming: 0 bases; junction bases outside the gene matches: 8. The CDR3 is made up of 15 amino acids. Germline V gives CDR1 SNHLY, CDR2 FYNNEI.

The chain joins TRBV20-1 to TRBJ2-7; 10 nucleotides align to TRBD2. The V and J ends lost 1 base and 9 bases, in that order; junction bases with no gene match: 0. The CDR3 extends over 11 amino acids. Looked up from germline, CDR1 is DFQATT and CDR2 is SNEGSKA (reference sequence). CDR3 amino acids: CSARGLAGQYF. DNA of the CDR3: TGCAGTGCTAGAGGACTAGCGGGGCAGTACTTC.

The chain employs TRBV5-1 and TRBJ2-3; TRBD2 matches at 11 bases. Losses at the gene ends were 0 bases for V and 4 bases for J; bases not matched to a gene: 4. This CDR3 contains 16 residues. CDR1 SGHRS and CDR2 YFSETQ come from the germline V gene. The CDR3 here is CASSLATSGAPDTQYF. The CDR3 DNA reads TGCGCCAGCAGCTTGGCGACTAGCGGGGCCCCAGATACGCAGTATTTT.

CDR3 bases: TGTGCCAGTAGCCAAGACAAACAAGAGACCCAGTACTTC. Protein product: CASSQDKQETQYF. The chain employs TRBV19 and TRBJ2-5; D is ambiguous. CDR1 is LNHDA and CDR2 is SQIVND in the germline V gene (reference sequence). V was trimmed by 6 bases and J by 2 bases, leaving 10 bases between them. This CDR3 is 13 amino acids long. The full variable domain, its missing parts supplied by reference TRBV19 and TRBJ2-5, is DGGITQSPKYLFRKEGQNVTLSCEQNLNHDAMYWYRQDPGQGLRLIYYSQIVNDFQKGDIAEGYSVSREKKESFPLTVTSAQKNPTAFYLCASSQDKQETQYFGPGTRLLVL.

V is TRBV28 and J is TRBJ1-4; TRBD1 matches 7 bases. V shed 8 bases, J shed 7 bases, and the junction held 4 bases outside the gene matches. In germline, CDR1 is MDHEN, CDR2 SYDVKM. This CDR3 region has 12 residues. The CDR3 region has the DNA TGTGCCAGCCAACGGACAGGTGAAAAACTGTTTTTT. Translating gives CASQRTGEKLFF.

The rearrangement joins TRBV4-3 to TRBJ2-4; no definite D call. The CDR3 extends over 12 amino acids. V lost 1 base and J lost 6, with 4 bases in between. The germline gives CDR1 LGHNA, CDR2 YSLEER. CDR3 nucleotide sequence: TGCGCCAGCAGCCAAGCAGGAAACATTCAGTACTTC. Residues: CASSQAGNIQYF.

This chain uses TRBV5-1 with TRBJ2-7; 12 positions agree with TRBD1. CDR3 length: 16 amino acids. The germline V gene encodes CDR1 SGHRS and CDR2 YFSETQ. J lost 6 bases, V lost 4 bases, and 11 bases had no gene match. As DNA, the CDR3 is TGCGCCAGCAGCGCCGCGCCGGGACAGGGGGCTCCCGAGCAGTACTTC. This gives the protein CASSAAPGQGAPEQYF.

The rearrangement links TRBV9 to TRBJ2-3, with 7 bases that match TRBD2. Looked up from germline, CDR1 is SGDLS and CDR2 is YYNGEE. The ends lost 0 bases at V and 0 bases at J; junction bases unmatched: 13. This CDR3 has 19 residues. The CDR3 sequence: CASSVAPQGLVPSTDTQYF. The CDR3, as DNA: TGTGCCAGCAGCGTAGCCCCTCAAGGACTAGTCCCTAGCACAGATACGCAGTATTTT.

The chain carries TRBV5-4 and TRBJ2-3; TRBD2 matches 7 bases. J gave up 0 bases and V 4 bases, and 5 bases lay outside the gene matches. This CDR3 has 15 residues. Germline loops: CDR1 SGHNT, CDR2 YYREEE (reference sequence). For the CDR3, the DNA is TGTGCCAGCAGCGCTGGGGGGGTTAGCACAGATACGCAGTATTTT. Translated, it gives CASSAGGVSTDTQYF.

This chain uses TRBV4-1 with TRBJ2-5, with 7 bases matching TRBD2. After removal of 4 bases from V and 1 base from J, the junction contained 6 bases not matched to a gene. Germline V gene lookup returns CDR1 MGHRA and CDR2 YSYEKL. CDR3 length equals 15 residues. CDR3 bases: TGCGCCAGCAGCCGGTTAGCGGGTACCCAAGAGACCCAGTACTTC. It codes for CASSRLAGTQETQYF.

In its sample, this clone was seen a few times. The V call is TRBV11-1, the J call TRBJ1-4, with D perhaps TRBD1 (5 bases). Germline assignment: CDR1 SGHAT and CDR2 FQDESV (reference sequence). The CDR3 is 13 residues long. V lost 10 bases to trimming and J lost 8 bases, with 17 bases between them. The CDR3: CATSQGYSEKLFF. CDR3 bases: TGTGCCACCTCGCAGGGTTATAGCGAAAAACTGTTTTTT.